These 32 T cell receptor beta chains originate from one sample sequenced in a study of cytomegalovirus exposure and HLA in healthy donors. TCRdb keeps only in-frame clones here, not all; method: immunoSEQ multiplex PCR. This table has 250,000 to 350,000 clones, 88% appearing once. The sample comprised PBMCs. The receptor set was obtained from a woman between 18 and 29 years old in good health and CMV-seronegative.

DNA for the CDR3: TGTGCCAGCAGTCTCTATCGGTGGTTAGGACAGAGACAGGGTGGGAGCTATGGCTACACCTTC. It encodes CASSLYRWLGQRQGGSYGYTF. The chain has TRBV28 and TRBJ1-2; 7 bases align to TRBD1. The CDR3 is 21 residues long. Germline V gene sequence: CDR1 MDHEN, CDR2 SYDVKM. The V gene end was trimmed by 5 bases and the J gene end by 4 bases; junction bases not matched to a gene: 28.

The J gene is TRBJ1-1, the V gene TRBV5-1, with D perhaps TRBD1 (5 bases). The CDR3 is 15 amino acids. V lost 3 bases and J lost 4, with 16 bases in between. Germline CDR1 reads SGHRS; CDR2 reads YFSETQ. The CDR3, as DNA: TGCGCCAGCAGCTCCCGGGCAGGGTGGACCACTGAAGCTTTCTTT. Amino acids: CASSSRAGWTTEAFF.

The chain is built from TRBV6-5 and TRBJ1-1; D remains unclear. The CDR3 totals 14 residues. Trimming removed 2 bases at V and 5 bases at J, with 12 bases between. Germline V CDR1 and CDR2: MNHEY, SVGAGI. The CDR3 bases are TGTGCCAGCAGTTACAGAAAATTGACTACTGAAGCTTTCTTT. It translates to CASSYRKLTTEAFF.

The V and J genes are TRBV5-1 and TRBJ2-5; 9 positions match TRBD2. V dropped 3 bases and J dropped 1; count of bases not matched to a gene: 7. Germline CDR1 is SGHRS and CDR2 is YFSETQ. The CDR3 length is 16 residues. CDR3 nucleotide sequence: TGCGCCAGCAGCTCGACTAGCGGAACATCCCAAGAGACCCAGTACTTC. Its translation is CASSSTSGTSQETQYF.

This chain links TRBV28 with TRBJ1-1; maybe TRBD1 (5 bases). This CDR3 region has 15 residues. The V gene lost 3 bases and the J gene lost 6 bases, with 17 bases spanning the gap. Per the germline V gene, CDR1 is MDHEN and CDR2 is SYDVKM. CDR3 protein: CASSFAGTPKPEAFF. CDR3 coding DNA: TGTGCCAGCAGTTTCGCGGGGACCCCGAAACCTGAAGCTTTCTTT.

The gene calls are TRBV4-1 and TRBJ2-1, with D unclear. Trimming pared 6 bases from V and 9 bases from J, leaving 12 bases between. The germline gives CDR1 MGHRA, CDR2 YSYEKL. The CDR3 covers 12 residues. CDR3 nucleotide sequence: TGCGCCAGCAGAGCAGAGGTGGGTGAGCAGTTCTTC. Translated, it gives CASRAEVGEQFF.

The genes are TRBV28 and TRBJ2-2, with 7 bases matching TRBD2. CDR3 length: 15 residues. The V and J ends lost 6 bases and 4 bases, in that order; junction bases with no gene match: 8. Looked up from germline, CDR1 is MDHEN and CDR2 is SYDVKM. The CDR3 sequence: CASSPSGTPTGELFF. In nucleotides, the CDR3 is TGTGCCAGCAGCCCGAGCGGGACCCCCACCGGGGAGCTGTTTTTT.

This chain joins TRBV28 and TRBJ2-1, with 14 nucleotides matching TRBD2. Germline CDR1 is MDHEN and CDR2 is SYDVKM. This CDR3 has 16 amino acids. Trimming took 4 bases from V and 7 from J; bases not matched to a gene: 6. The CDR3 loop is CASSWGTSGSPNEQFF. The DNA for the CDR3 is TGTGCCAGCAGTTGGGGGACTAGCGGGAGTCCAAATGAGCAGTTCTTC.

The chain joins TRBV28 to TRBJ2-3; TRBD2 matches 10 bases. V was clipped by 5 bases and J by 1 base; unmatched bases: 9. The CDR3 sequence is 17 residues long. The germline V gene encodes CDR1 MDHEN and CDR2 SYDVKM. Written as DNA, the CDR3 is TGTGCCAGCAGTCCTCTAGCGGGAGTATCGGGCACAGATACGCAGTATTTT. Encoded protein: CASSPLAGVSGTDTQYF.

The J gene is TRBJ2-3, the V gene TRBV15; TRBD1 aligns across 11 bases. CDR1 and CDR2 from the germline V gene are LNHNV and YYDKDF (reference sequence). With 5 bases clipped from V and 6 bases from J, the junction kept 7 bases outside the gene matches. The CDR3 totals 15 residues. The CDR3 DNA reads TGTGCCACCAGCTCCGGGACAGGGGGTTGGGATACGCAGTATTTT. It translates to CATSSGTGGWDTQYF.

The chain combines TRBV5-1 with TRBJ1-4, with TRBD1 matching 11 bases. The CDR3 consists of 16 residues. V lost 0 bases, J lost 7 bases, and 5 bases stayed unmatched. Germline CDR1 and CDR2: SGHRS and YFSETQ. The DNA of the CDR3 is TGCGCCAGCAGCTTGGGCGGACAGGGGGCGGGTGAAAAACTGTTTTTT. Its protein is CASSLGGQGAGEKLFF.

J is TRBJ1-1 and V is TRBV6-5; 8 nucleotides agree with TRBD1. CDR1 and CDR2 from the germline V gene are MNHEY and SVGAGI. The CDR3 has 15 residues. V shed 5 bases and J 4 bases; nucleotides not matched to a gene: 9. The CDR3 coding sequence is TGTGCCAGCAGTCCCGGACAGGGAGGGTTCACTGAAGCTTTCTTT. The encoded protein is CASSPGQGGFTEAFF.

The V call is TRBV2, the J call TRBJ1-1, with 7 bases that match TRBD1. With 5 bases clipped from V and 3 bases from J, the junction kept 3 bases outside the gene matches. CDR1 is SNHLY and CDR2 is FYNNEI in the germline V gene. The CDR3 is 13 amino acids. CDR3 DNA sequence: TGTGCCAGCAGTCAACAGGGGTACACTGAAGCTTTCTTT. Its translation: CASSQQGYTEAFF.

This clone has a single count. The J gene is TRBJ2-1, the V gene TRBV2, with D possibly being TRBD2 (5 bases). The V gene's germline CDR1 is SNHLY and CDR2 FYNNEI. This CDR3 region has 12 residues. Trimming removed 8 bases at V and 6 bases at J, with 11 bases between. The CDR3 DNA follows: TGTGCCAGCTACGGAGGTATCAATGAGCAGTTCTTC. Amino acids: CASYGGINEQFF. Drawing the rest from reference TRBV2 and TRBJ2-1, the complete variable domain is EPEVTQTPSHQVTQMGQEVILRCVPISNHLYFYWYRQILGQKVEFLVSFYNNEISEKSEIFDDQFSVERPDGSNFTLKIRSTKLEDSAMYFCASYGGINEQFFGPGTRLTVL.

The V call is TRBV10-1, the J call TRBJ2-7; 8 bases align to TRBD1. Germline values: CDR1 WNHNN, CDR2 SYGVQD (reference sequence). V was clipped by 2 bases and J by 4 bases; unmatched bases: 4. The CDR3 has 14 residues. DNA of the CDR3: TGCGCCAGCAGTGAGGTGGACAGGGTTTACGAGCAGTACTTC. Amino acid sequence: CASSEVDRVYEQYF.

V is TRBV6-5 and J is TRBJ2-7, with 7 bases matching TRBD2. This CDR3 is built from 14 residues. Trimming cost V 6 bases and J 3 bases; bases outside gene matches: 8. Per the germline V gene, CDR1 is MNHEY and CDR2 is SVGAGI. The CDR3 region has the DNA TGTGCCAGCAGCCGCACTAGCGTTGTCTACGAGCAGTACTTC. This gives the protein CASSRTSVVYEQYF.

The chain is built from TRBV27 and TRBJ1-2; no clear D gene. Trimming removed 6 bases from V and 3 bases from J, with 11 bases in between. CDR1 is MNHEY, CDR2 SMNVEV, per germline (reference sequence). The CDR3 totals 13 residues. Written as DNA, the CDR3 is TGTGCCAGCAGCCGTTTGGCCGACTATGGCTACACCTTC. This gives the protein CASSRLADYGYTF.

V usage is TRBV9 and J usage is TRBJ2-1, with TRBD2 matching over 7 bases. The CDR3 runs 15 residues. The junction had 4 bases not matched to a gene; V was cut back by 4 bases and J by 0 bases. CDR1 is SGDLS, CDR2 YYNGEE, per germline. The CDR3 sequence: CASSPSGTSYNEQFF. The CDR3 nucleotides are TGTGCCAGCAGCCCCAGCGGGACCTCCTACAATGAGCAGTTCTTC.

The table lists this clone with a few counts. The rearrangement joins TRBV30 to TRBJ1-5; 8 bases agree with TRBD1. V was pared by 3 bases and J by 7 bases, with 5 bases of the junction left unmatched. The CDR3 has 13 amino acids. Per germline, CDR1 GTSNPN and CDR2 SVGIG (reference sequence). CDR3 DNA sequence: TGTGCCTGGAGCAGGGACAGGTCCCAGCCCCAGCATTTT. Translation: CAWSRDRSQPQHF.

The CDR3 DNA sequence: TGTGCCAGCAGCTTAGGGGGACAGGACGGCTACGAGCAGTACTTC. Its protein product is CASSLGGQDGYEQYF. The chain employs TRBV11-3 and TRBJ2-7; 8 bases agree with TRBD1. The CDR3 is 15 residues long. Unmatched junction bases numbered 5, after V lost 1 base and J lost 3 bases. CDR1 SGHNT and CDR2 YENEEA come from the germline V gene.

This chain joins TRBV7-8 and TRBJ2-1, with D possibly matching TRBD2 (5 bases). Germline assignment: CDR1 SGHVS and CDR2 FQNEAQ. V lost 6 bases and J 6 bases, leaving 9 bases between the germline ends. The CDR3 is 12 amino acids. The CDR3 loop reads CASRYEGNEQFF. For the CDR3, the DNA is TGTGCCAGCAGATACGAGGGCAATGAGCAGTTCTTC.

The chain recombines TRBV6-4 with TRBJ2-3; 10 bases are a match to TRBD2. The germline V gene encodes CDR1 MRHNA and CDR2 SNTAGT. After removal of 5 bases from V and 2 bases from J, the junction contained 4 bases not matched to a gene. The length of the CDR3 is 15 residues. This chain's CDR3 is CASSPGTSATDTQYF. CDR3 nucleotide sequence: TGTGCCAGCAGTCCCGGGACTAGCGCCACAGATACGCAGTATTTT.

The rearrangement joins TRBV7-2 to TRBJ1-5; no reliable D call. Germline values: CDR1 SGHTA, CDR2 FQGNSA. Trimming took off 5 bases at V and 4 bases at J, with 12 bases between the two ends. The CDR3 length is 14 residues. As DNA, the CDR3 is TGTGCCAGCAGCCTCAAGCTAGATAATCAGCCCCAGCATTTT. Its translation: CASSLKLDNQPQHF.

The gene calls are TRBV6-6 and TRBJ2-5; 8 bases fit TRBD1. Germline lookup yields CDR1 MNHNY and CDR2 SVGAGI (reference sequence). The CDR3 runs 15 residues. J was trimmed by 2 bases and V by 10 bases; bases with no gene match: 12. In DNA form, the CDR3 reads TGTGCCACCGCTCAGGCAGGGGGCGGTCAAGAGACCCAGTACTTC. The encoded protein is CATAQAGGGQETQYF.

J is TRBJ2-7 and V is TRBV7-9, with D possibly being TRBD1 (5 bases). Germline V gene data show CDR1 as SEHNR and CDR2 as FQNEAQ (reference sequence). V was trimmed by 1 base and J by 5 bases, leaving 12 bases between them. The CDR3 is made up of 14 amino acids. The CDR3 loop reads CASSLVVGANEQYF. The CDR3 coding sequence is TGTGCCAGCAGCTTAGTAGTAGGGGCAAACGAGCAGTACTTC.

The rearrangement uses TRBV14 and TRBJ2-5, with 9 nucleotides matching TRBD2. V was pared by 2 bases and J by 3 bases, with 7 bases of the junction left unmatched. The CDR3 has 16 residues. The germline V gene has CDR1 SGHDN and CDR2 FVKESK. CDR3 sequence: CASSQKRPSGKETQYF. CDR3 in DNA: TGTGCCAGCAGCCAAAAGCGGCCTAGCGGGAAAGAGACCCAGTACTTC.

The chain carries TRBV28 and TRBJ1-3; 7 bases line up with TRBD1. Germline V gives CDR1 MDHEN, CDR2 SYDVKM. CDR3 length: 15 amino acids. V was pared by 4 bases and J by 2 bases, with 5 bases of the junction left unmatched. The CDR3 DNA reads TGTGCCAGCAGTTCCACAGGGGCTCCTGGAAACACCATATATTTT. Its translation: CASSSTGAPGNTIYF.

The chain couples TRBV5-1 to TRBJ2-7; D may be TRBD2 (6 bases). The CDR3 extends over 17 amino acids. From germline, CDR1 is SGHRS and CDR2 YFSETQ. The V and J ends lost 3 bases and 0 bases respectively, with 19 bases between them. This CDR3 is CASSYSAGIFSSYEQYF. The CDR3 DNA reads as TGCGCCAGCAGCTACTCGGCGGGGATCTTTTCCTCCTACGAGCAGTACTTC. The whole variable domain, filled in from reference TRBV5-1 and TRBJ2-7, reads KAGVTQTPRYLIKTRGQQVTLSCSPISGHRSVSWYQQTPGQGLQFLFEYFSETQRNKGNFPGRFSGRQFSNSRSEMNVSTLELGDSALYLCASSYSAGIFSSYEQYFGPGTRLTVT.

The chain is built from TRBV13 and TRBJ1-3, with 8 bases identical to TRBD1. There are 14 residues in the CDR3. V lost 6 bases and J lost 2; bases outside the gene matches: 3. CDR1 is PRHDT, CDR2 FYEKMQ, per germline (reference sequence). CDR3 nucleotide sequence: TGTGCCAGCAGTCCAGGGGGCGCTGGAAACACCATATATTTT. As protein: CASSPGGAGNTIYF.

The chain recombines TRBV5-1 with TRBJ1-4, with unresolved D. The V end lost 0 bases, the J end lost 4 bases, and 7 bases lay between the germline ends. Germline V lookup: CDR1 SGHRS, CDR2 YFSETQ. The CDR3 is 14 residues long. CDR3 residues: CASSLVTGNEKLFF. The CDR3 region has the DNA TGCGCCAGCAGCTTGGTGACGGGTAATGAAAAACTGTTTTTT.

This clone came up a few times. The CDR3 spells CASSSTSGRSYEQYF. The DNA for the CDR3 is TGTGCCAGCAGCTCAACTAGCGGGAGATCCTACGAGCAGTACTTC. V is TRBV7-9 and J is TRBJ2-7, with 11 bases lining up with TRBD2. Germline V gene sequence: CDR1 SEHNR, CDR2 FQNEAQ (reference sequence). The ends lost 4 bases at V and 1 base at J; junction bases unmatched: 3. This CDR3 has 15 residues.

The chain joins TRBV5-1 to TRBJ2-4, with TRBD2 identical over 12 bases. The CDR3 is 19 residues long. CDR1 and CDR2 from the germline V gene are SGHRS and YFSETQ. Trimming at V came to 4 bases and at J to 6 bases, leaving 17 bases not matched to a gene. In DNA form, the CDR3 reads TGCGCCAGCAGCATCGCTAGCGGGAGGGCGGGGGTGGCGAGAAACATTCAGTACTTC. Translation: CASSIASGRAGVARNIQYF.